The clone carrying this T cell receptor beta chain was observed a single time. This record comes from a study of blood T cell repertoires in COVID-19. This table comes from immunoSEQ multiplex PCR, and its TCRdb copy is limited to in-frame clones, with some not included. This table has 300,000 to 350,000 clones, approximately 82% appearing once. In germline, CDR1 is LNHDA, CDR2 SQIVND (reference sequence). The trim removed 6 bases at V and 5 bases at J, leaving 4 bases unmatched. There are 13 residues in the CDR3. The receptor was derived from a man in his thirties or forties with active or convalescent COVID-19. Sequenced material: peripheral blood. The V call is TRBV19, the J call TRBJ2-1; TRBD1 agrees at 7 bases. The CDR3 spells CASSDQGDNEQFF. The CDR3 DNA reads TGTGCCAGTAGCGACCAGGGGGACAATGAGCAGTTCTTC.